This TCR beta chain was captured by sequencing in a study of T-cell memory formation after mild COVID-19. The overall study: In these data, TCR clusters were largely donor specific.

From the 5' RACE reads, TCRdb called clonotypes with MiXCR, one entry per CDR3 protein. The table includes over 35,000 distinct CDR3 sequences, 8% to 10% detected once. V was clipped by 0 bases and J by 1 base, with 6 bases between them. The CDR3 sequence is 14 residues long. Germline V gene lookup returns CDR1 SEHNR and CDR2 FQNEAQ (reference sequence). Regarding this clonotype: Its antigen is undetermined.

Findings and limits, study-wide: Among contracting clones, CD4+ were mainly CM/EM and CD8+ enriched in EMRA.

The chain employs TRBV7-9 and TRBJ1-1, with a tentative D call TRBD1 (5 bases). The clonotype was recovered from an adult woman who had mild COVID-19 (a few samples of this study predate the infection). Cell type and time point are not known. Sequencing was done on a sample of PBMCs or a T cell subset sorted from them (not recorded which). In DNA, the CDR3 is TGTGCCAGCAGCTTAGCTGGGGCGAACACTGAAGCTTTCTTT. It translates to CASSLAGANTEAFF.